A single sample is the source of the 5 T cell receptor beta chains below, sequenced in a study of T cell changes during pregnancy in multiple sclerosis. The repertoire was sequenced with immunoSEQ multiplex PCR; TCRdb's copy has only in-frame clones and lacks some. The sample contains tens of thousands of clones, roughly 88% of which appear only once. The sequenced sample was CD4+ T cells from peripheral blood mononuclear cells, obtained in the first trimester of pregnancy. These receptors were taken from a female donor in good health, enrolled as a control in a pregnancy study.

The rearrangement links TRBV6-1 to TRBJ2-1; D is undetermined. This CDR3 spans 15 amino acids. The V gene's germline CDR1 is MNHNS and CDR2 SASEGT. V dropped 0 bases and J dropped 2 bases, with 8 bases sitting between them. This chain's CDR3 is CASSEASAPYNEQFF. CDR3 DNA: TGTGCCAGCAGTGAAGCGAGCGCCCCCTACAATGAGCAGTTCTTC.

The chain uses TRBV5-8 and TRBJ1-1; 8 positions match TRBD1. V gave up 5 bases and J gave up 4 bases; unmatched junction bases: 10. This CDR3 contains 15 residues. Germline V gives CDR1 SGHTS, CDR2 YDEGEE. CDR3 sequence (DNA): TGTGCCAGCAGGGAAGAGACAGGGGTTATCACTGAAGCTTTCTTT. Amino acid sequence: CASREETGVITEAFF.

The genes are TRBV6-6 and TRBJ1-5; D is perhaps TRBD1 (5 bases). V shed 5 bases and J shed 3 bases, with 17 bases lying between them. The CDR3 is 16 residues long. Per the germline V gene, CDR1 is MNHNY and CDR2 is SVGAGI (reference sequence). The CDR3 region is CASSIDPQGLNQPQHF. The CDR3 bases are TGTGCCAGCAGTATAGATCCCCAGGGCCTCAATCAGCCCCAGCATTTT.

This chain connects TRBV9 to TRBJ2-7, with 7 positions matching TRBD1. Trimming took 3 bases from V and 6 from J; bases not matched to a gene: 3. The CDR3 is made up of 12 amino acids. Per the germline V gene, CDR1 is SGDLS and CDR2 is YYNGEE. CDR3 DNA: TGTGCCAGCAGCGCCCACAGGGGCGAGCAGTACTTC. This sequence encodes CASSAHRGEQYF.

This chain links TRBV7-2 with TRBJ2-3; TRBD2 matches 9 bases. After removal of 1 base from V and 3 bases from J, the junction contained 2 bases not matched to a gene. CDR1 is SGHTA, CDR2 FQGNSA, per germline. This CDR3 contains 15 residues. CDR3 coding DNA: TGTGCCAGCAGCTTAGGACTAGCGGAAACAGATACGCAGTATTTT. Protein product: CASSLGLAETDTQYF.